One and the same sample provided the 2 T cell receptor beta chains below, sequenced in a study of regulatory T cells in long-lasting Graves disease. iRepertoire HTBI primers and Arm-PCR of CDR3 regions built TCR beta libraries. TCRdb passed the multiplex PCR reads through MiXCR, listing each CDR3 protein once. The sample holds around 450,000 distinct CDR3 sequences, just under 15% seen once. As for time point: newly diagnosed GD, antithyroid drugs for less than 3 months. The TCR library was prepared using RNA isolated from PBMCs. This same sample was also part of a study on T cells in Graves' hyperthyroidism and ophthalmopathy.

Source: peripheral blood mononuclear cells (PBMCs), taken at new diagnosis, from a patient treated with antithyroid drugs. Receptors originate from a woman younger than 45 with Graves disease.

The table lists this clonotype with many counts. V is TRBV5-1 and J is TRBJ2-7, with 14 bases identical to TRBD2. The germline V gene has CDR1 SGHRS and CDR2 YFSETQ. V was pared by 4 bases and J by 2 bases, with 11 bases of the junction left unmatched. The CDR3 has 18 residues. CDR3 sequence reads: CASSRTGTSGSWAYEQYF. Written as DNA, the CDR3 is TGCGCCAGCAGCAGAACCGGGACTAGCGGGAGTTGGGCCTACGAGCAGTACTTC.

This clonotype was picked up many times. The chain combines TRBV11-2 with TRBJ2-1, with a tentative D call TRBD2 (6 bases). CDR3 length: 12 residues. Germline-derived CDR1 and CDR2 are SGHAT and FQNNGV. V was cut by 4 bases and J by 7 bases, with 8 bases left in between. In nucleotides, the CDR3 is TGTGCCAGCAGCTCAAGCGGGAATGAGCAGTTCTTC. It yields the protein CASSSSGNEQFF.